In this sample, the clone carrying this TCR delta chain turned up a few times. Its specificity is unknown. This record belongs to a study of Vδ1+ human thymocytes. CDR3 length: 19 amino acids. V trimming: 4 bases; J trimming: 0 bases; junction bases outside the gene matches: 17. CDR1 and CDR2 from the germline V gene are TSWWSYY and QGS. Broader study findings: Donors shared many TRG clonotypes but few TRD clonotypes. Bulk repertoire data may be misinterpreted because of unexpected Vdelta2 sequences. Thymic delta-chain repertoires held approximately 20% Vdelta2 sequences and few Vdelta3, despite high sort purity. Thymic TRG and TRD repertoires appeared highly polyclonal, with Gaussian CDR3 length distributions.

Extracted RNA was reverse transcribed into cDNA. CDR3 amplicons came from multiplex PCR with pooled V-gene forward and constant-region reverse primers. TCRdb re-called clones from the multiplex PCR reads using CATT. In the table there are fewer than 25,000 delta-chain clones, around 7.4% of which are singletons. Thymocytes were sorted as CD3+ TCRVdelta1+ TCRVdelta2- after alphabeta T cell depletion. The sequencing input was Vdelta1+ gamma-delta thymocytes from the thymus. The subset here: FACS-sorted CD3+ TCRalphabeta- TCRVdelta1+ TCRVdelta2- thymocytes. The chain uses TRDV1 and TRDJ1; 7 bases line up with TRDD3. The origin of this receptor is a child younger than two who had congenital heart surgery. The CDR3 DNA sequence: TGTGCTCTTGGGGGGCCCTTTATTGGGGGACGCCCTGACACCGATAAACTCATCTTT. Translating gives CALGGPFIGGRPDTDKLIF.